This TCR beta chain was sequenced during a study of T cell repertoires in cytomegalovirus infection. CDR1 and CDR2 from the germline V gene are SGHTA and FQGNSA. The CDR3 has 16 residues. V lost 1 base to trimming and J lost 4 bases, with 11 bases between them. This clonotype has a count of ten or more. A single record per CDR3 protein comes from TCRdb applying MiXCR to the reads. The data contain approximately 400,000 distinct CDR3 sequences, 30% to 40% of them singletons. The sequence derives from a human donor in good health (CMV status not recorded). Some clones in this sample may be carry-over from other donors' samples. This sequence joins TRBV7-2 and TRBJ2-6, with D uncertain. Specimen: PBMCs. DNA of the CDR3: TGTGCCAGCAGCTTAGATCTAGGCGTGGGGGCCAACGTCCTGACTTTC. Its translation: CASSLDLGVGANVLTF.